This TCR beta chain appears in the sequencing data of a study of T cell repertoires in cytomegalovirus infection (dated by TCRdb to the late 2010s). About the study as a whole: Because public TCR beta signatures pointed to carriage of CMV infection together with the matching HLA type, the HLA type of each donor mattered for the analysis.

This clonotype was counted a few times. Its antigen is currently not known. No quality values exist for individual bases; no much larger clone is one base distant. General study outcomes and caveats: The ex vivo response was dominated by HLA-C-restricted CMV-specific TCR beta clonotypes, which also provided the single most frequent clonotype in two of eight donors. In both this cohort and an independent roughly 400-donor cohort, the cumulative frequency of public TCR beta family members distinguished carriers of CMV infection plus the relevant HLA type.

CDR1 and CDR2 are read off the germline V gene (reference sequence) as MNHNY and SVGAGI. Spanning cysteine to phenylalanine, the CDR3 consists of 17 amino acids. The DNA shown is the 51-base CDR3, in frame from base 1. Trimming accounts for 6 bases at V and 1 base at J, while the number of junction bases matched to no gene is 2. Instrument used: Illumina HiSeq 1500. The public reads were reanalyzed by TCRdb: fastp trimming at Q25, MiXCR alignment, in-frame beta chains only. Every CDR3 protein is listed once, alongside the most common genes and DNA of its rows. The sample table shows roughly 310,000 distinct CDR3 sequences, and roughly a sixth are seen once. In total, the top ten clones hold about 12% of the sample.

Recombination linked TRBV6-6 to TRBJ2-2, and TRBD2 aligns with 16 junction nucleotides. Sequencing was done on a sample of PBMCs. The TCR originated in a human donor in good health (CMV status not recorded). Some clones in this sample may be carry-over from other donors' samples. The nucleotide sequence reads TGTGCCAGCAGGGGACTAGCGGGGGGGGGGAACACCGGGGAGCTGTTTTTT. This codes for CASRGLAGGGNTGELFF.